One sample yielded the 20 T cell receptor beta chains listed below, sequenced in a study of PD-1 blockade in classical Hodgkin lymphoma. Each patient relapsed following autologous stem cell transplantation, and prior brentuximab vedotin exposure differed. Using immunoSEQ multiplex PCR, the repertoire was profiled, and TCRdb retains in-frame clones only, with some absent. The sample consists of 41,000 or so clones, about 70% of them appearing once. The sample in question was peripheral blood mononuclear cells (PBMCs), obtained at baseline. The receptor set was obtained from a human donor with classical Hodgkin lymphoma.

This chain links TRBV6-5 with TRBJ2-1, with a tentative D call TRBD2 (6 bases). V was cut by 2 bases and J by 7 bases, with 15 bases left in between. The CDR3 totals 15 residues. Germline V gives CDR1 MNHEY, CDR2 SVGAGI. DNA for the CDR3: TGTGCCAGCAGTTACGGCGGGGCCACCACGAATGAGCAGTTCTTC. It encodes CASSYGGATTNEQFF.

This clone turned up a few times. The chain is built from TRBV2 and TRBJ2-1; D gene unclear. Germline V gene sequence: CDR1 SNHLY, CDR2 FYNNEI. Between the trimmed V and J ends, which lost 5 bases and 6 bases, there was a span of 8 bases. The CDR3 runs 12 residues. The CDR3 sequence is CASSPPANEQFF. The CDR3 nucleotides read TGTGCCAGCAGTCCTCCCGCCAATGAGCAGTTCTTC.

In nucleotides, the CDR3 is TGTGCCAGCAGTTTACCACCTAATCAGCCCCAGCATTTT. It specifies CASSLPPNQPQHF. The rearrangement uses TRBV27 and TRBJ1-5; D not certain. The CDR3 contains 13 residues. Between the trimmed V and J ends, which lost 2 bases and 4 bases, there was a span of 6 bases. Germline V lookup: CDR1 MNHEY, CDR2 SMNVEV (reference sequence).

The table lists this clone with a count of one. The gene calls are TRBV6-6 and TRBJ1-2; 9 nucleotides line up with TRBD1. This CDR3 comprises 14 residues. The V gene's germline CDR1 is MNHNY and CDR2 SVGAGI (reference sequence). Germline trimming cut 6 bases from V and 4 bases from J; bases unmatched to any gene: 6. CDR3 DNA: TGTGCCAGCAGCCCCGACAGGGGGGCCTATGGCTACACCTTC. It encodes CASSPDRGAYGYTF.

This clone was observed a single time. The J gene is TRBJ2-7, the V gene TRBV6-5, with a weak D call TRBD1 (5 bases). Germline CDR1 MNHEY, CDR2 SVGAGI. CDR3 length equals 12 residues. V was clipped by 6 bases and J by 4 bases, with 10 bases between them. Here the CDR3 DNA reads TGTGCCAGCAGAGGGGCCTTGTACGAGCAGTACTTC. This gives the protein CASRGALYEQYF.

There are a few counts of this clone. This sequence joins TRBV9 and TRBJ2-7; D possibly corresponds to TRBD2 (6 bases). The CDR3 is 14 amino acids. V was cut by 0 bases and J by 3 bases, with 10 bases left in between. CDR1 is SGDLS, CDR2 YYNGEE, per germline. CDR3 region: CASSVDLGGYEQYF. The DNA for the CDR3 is TGTGCCAGCAGCGTAGACCTGGGGGGCTACGAGCAGTACTTC.

This rearrangement joins TRBV2 to TRBJ2-5; possibly TRBD2 for D (5 bases). Trimming stripped 3 bases from V and 5 bases from J, with 10 bases between. CDR1 is SNHLY and CDR2 is FYNNEI in the germline V gene. This CDR3 is 13 amino acids long. The CDR3 spells CASSDYPGETQYF. The CDR3 DNA follows: TGTGCCAGCAGTGACTACCCGGGGGAGACCCAGTACTTC.

The gene calls are TRBV2 and TRBJ2-2, with 7 bases that match TRBD1. With V trimmed by 6 bases and J by 1 base, 2 bases remained unmatched. Germline-derived CDR1 and CDR2 are SNHLY and FYNNEI. The CDR3 totals 14 residues. The CDR3 DNA reads as TGTGCCAGCAGGGGGGACAGGAACACCGGGGAGCTGTTTTTT. Protein product: CASRGDRNTGELFF.

The rearrangement uses TRBV29-1 and TRBJ2-5; D unclear. Per germline, CDR1 SQVTM and CDR2 ANQGSEA. V gave up 4 bases and J gave up 5 bases, with 11 bases separating them. The CDR3 length is 12 residues. The CDR3 DNA is TGCAGCGTTGTGTGGAGTGTCGAGACCCAGTACTTC. It encodes CSVVWSVETQYF.

The chain employs TRBV30 and TRBJ2-7; no firm D call. The V end lost 0 bases, the J end lost 6 bases, and 9 bases lay between the germline ends. Germline-derived CDR1 and CDR2 are GTSNPN and SVGIG (reference sequence). This CDR3 region has 12 residues. CDR3 protein: CAWSVLTVEQYF. The DNA of the CDR3 is TGTGCCTGGAGTGTATTGACGGTCGAGCAGTACTTC.

The chain employs TRBV6-5 and TRBJ1-6, with TRBD1 matching over 10 bases. J lost 6 bases, V lost 6 bases, and 5 bases had no gene match. The CDR3 has 15 amino acids. CDR1 is MNHEY, CDR2 SVGAGI, per germline. The CDR3 loop reads CASSRTGGVNSPLHF. The CDR3 region has the DNA TGTGCCAGCAGCCGGACAGGGGGAGTTAATTCACCCCTCCACTTT.

This chain uses TRBV5-4 with TRBJ2-2, with D perhaps TRBD1 (6 bases). Germline V lookup: CDR1 SGHNT, CDR2 YYREEE (reference sequence). The germline V and J ends were trimmed by 3 bases and 10 bases, with 13 bases remaining between them. This CDR3 spans 13 amino acids. The CDR3: CASSSQGLAELFF. In nucleotides, the CDR3 is TGTGCCAGCAGCTCCCAGGGGTTGGCGGAGCTGTTTTTT.

This chain uses TRBV28 with TRBJ1-5; maybe TRBD1 (6 bases). Trimming removed 5 bases at V and 6 bases at J, with 20 bases between. The CDR3 is 16 amino acids. CDR1 is MDHEN, CDR2 SYDVKM, per germline. CDR3 coding DNA: TGTGCCAGCAGTCCCCTCCCGGGGGCAAGGGGTCAGCCCCAGCATTTT. It codes for CASSPLPGARGQPQHF.

The rearrangement uses TRBV6-5 and TRBJ1-5; tentatively, D is TRBD1 (5 bases). With 10 bases removed from V and 7 bases from J, the gap between germline ends came to 17 bases. In germline, CDR1 is MNHEY, CDR2 SVGAGI. The CDR3 covers 13 residues. Here the CDR3 reads CATKGAGPQPQHF. The CDR3 DNA sequence: TGTGCCACCAAAGGGGCAGGCCCACAGCCCCAGCATTTT.

The chain links TRBV9 to TRBJ2-3; 9 nucleotides agree with TRBD1. V gave up 4 bases and J gave up 0 bases; unmatched junction bases: 12. Looked up from germline, CDR1 is SGDLS and CDR2 is YYNGEE. The CDR3 runs to 18 residues. CDR3 protein: CASSLRDRAVPSTDTQYF. For the CDR3, the DNA is TGTGCCAGCAGCCTGCGGGACAGGGCAGTACCTAGCACAGATACGCAGTATTTT.

This clone was seen a handful of times. This chain connects TRBV5-1 to TRBJ2-6; D call uncertain. The CDR3 length is 15 residues. With 0 bases removed from V and 2 bases from J, the gap between germline ends came to 6 bases. Germline V gene data show CDR1 as SGHRS and CDR2 as YFSETQ. CDR3 loop: CASSLVLAGANVLTF. The CDR3, as DNA: TGCGCCAGCAGCTTGGTTCTTGCTGGGGCCAACGTCCTGACTTTC.

The chain uses TRBV19 and TRBJ2-7; D gene uncertain. Per germline, CDR1 LNHDA and CDR2 SQIVND (reference sequence). This CDR3 comprises 16 residues. Trimming removed 2 bases at V and 2 bases at J, with 16 bases between. Here the CDR3 reads CASSINLPKRAYEQYF. Written as DNA, the CDR3 is TGTGCCAGTAGTATAAACTTACCAAAACGGGCCTACGAGCAGTACTTC.

This sequence joins TRBV7-2 and TRBJ2-1, with TRBD1 matching 7 bases. The V segment lost 5 bases and the J segment 4 bases; nucleotides outside the gene matches: 5. The CDR3 sequence is 14 residues long. The germline V gene has CDR1 SGHTA and CDR2 FQGNSA. The DNA of the CDR3 is TGTGCCAGCAGCACCCAGACAGGGTACAATGAGCAGTTCTTC. Translating gives CASSTQTGYNEQFF.

The chain links TRBV6-5 to TRBJ2-2; no reliable D call. V lost 0 bases, J lost 4 bases, and 12 bases lay in between. Germline V lookup: CDR1 MNHEY, CDR2 SVGAGI. This CDR3 is 16 amino acids long. CDR3 bases: TGTGCCAGCAGTTACTCGTTGACGGAAATCACCGGGGAGCTGTTTTTT. Residues: CASSYSLTEITGELFF.

The rearrangement joins TRBV7-2 to TRBJ2-2; D is possibly TRBD2 (5 bases). V lost 3 bases and J lost 4, with 12 bases in between. The CDR3 runs 15 residues. Germline V CDR1 and CDR2: SGHTA, FQGNSA. CDR3 nucleotide sequence: TGTGCCAGCAGCTTGCGGACTGCAATCACCGGGGAGCTGTTTTTT. It translates to CASSLRTAITGELFF.